Shown below are 30 T cell receptor beta chains from a single sample sequenced in a study of blood T cell repertoires in COVID-19. The table came from immunoSEQ multiplex PCR; TCRdb's copy has only in-frame clones and leaves some out. The sample carries 250,000 to 350,000 clones, approximately 91% recorded once. Sequenced sample: peripheral blood. All receptors derive from a woman in her thirties or forties who had recovered from COVID-19.

This clone was seen only a few times. The J gene is TRBJ1-5, the V gene TRBV2; D not resolved. The V gene's germline CDR1 is SNHLY and CDR2 FYNNEI. V was pared by 6 bases and J by 0 bases, with 9 bases between. There are 14 residues in the CDR3. The CDR3 DNA reads as TGTGCCAGCAGCTTTCTGAGTAGCAATCAGCCCCAGCATTTT. This translates into CASSFLSSNQPQHF.

The V gene is TRBV28, the J gene TRBJ2-3, with 7 bases aligning to TRBD2. The CDR3 consists of 15 residues. Germline trimming cut 6 bases from V and 4 bases from J; bases unmatched to any gene: 10. Germline V gene data show CDR1 as MDHEN and CDR2 as SYDVKM. This CDR3 is CASSPPRRESDTQYF. In DNA, the CDR3 is TGTGCCAGCAGCCCCCCCAGGCGGGAGTCAGATACGCAGTATTTT. The full variable domain, completed using reference TRBV28 and TRBJ2-3, is DVKVTQSSRYLVKRTGEKVFLECVQDMDHENMFWYRQDPGLGLRLIYFSYDVKMKEKGDIPEGYSVSREKKERFSLILESASTNQTSMYLCASSPPRRESDTQYFGPGTRLTVL.

The chain couples TRBV5-8 to TRBJ2-6, with a possible D match to TRBD1 (6 bases). Trimming stripped 2 bases from V and 2 bases from J, with 11 bases between. The germline gives CDR1 SGHTS, CDR2 YDEGEE. This CDR3 is 16 amino acids long. The DNA for the CDR3 is TGTGCCAGCAGCTTCCTTACAGGGACTGGGGCCAACGTCCTGACTTTC. Protein product: CASSFLTGTGANVLTF.

This clone was seen a few times. The V call is TRBV19, the J call TRBJ2-3; D may be TRBD2 (6 bases). Trimming removed 5 bases from V and 2 bases from J, with 11 bases in between. Germline V gene data show CDR1 as LNHDA and CDR2 as SQIVND (reference sequence). The CDR3 has 14 amino acids. This chain's CDR3 is CASSDGGNTDTQYF. CDR3 DNA sequence: TGTGCCAGTAGTGACGGAGGGAACACAGATACGCAGTATTTT.

This chain links TRBV20-1 with TRBJ2-7, with D possibly matching TRBD2 (5 bases). From germline, CDR1 is DFQATT and CDR2 SNEGSKA (reference sequence). The CDR3 runs to 11 residues. Between the trimmed V and J ends, which lost 4 bases and 7 bases, there was a span of 11 bases. The CDR3 here is CSATGIGEQYF. CDR3 bases: TGCAGTGCTACCGGGATTGGGGAGCAGTACTTC.

The chain links TRBV19 to TRBJ2-1; 9 bases fit TRBD1. Germline V lookup: CDR1 LNHDA, CDR2 SQIVND (reference sequence). The CDR3 extends over 14 amino acids. The V segment lost 6 bases and the J segment 5 bases; nucleotides outside the gene matches: 5. CDR3 amino acids: CASSRRDRDNEQFF. CDR3 nucleotides: TGTGCCAGTAGCCGCCGGGACAGGGACAATGAGCAGTTCTTC. Using reference TRBV19 and TRBJ2-1 for the parts outside the CDR3, the full variable domain is DGGITQSPKYLFRKEGQNVTLSCEQNLNHDAMYWYRQDPGQGLRLIYYSQIVNDFQKGDIAEGYSVSREKKESFPLTVTSAQKNPTAFYLCASSRRDRDNEQFFGPGTRLTVL.

The gene calls are TRBV2 and TRBJ2-1; D not certain. Germline assignment: CDR1 SNHLY and CDR2 FYNNEI. The CDR3 covers 14 residues. With 6 bases removed from V and 6 bases from J, the gap between germline ends came to 15 bases. CDR3 region: CASRGVAVSNEQFF. CDR3 sequence (DNA): TGTGCCAGCAGGGGTGTTGCGGTTTCCAATGAGCAGTTCTTC.

CDR3 DNA: TGTGCCAGTAGCTTGGGGGGGGTTGGCTACGAGCAGTACTTC. Protein: CASSLGGVGYEQYF. J is TRBJ2-7 and V is TRBV19, with 7 bases identical to TRBD2. Germline CDR1 is LNHDA and CDR2 is SQIVND (reference sequence). CDR3 length equals 14 residues. V dropped 6 bases and J dropped 3; count of bases not matched to a gene: 8. The full variable domain, in which reference TRBV19 and TRBJ2-7 provide the parts outside the CDR3, is DGGITQSPKYLFRKEGQNVTLSCEQNLNHDAMYWYRQDPGQGLRLIYYSQIVNDFQKGDIAEGYSVSREKKESFPLTVTSAQKNPTAFYLCASSLGGVGYEQYFGPGTRLTVT.

The chain joins TRBV6-5 to TRBJ1-5; tentative D call: TRBD1 (5 bases). The V gene lost 10 bases and the J gene lost 5 bases, with 15 bases spanning the gap. Germline CDR1 MNHEY, CDR2 SVGAGI. This CDR3 contains 13 residues. The CDR3 here is CAKRPGRDQPQHF. Written as DNA, the CDR3 is TGTGCCAAAAGACCAGGGAGGGATCAGCCCCAGCATTTT.

The chain recombines TRBV2 with TRBJ2-5; D unclear. V dropped 2 bases and J dropped 2 bases, with 3 bases sitting between them. Germline CDR1 and CDR2: SNHLY and FYNNEI. This CDR3 is 12 amino acids long. The CDR3 loop is CASSEQQETQYF. The CDR3 DNA sequence: TGTGCCAGCAGTGAACAGCAAGAGACCCAGTACTTC.

The V and J genes are TRBV5-1 and TRBJ1-1; unclear D gene. The CDR3 length is 15 residues. V dropped 0 bases and J dropped 6 bases, with 15 bases sitting between them. CDR1 SGHRS and CDR2 YFSETQ come from the germline V gene. CDR3 nucleotides: TGCGCCAGCAGCTTGGATGCGGGTGTAACGGCTGAAGCTTTCTTT. Its translation is CASSLDAGVTAEAFF.

The CDR3 DNA sequence: TGCGCCAGCAGCAACGAGCGGGAGGGAGGGGACAATGAGCAGTTCTTC. It yields the protein CASSNEREGGDNEQFF. This rearrangement joins TRBV5-1 to TRBJ2-1, with 10 bases aligning to TRBD2. CDR1 and CDR2 (germline): SGHRS, YFSETQ. After removal of 4 bases from V and 5 bases from J, the junction contained 9 bases not matched to a gene. CDR3 length equals 16 residues.

The chain uses TRBV5-8 and TRBJ1-1; 7 nucleotides align to TRBD1. The V gene end was trimmed by 7 bases and the J gene end by 1 base; junction bases not matched to a gene: 7. This CDR3 contains 14 residues. Germline CDR1 is SGHTS and CDR2 is YDEGEE. CDR3 region: CASARGTANTEAFF. The CDR3 DNA reads as TGTGCCAGCGCTCGCGGGACAGCGAACACTGAAGCTTTCTTT.

The rearrangement links TRBV19 to TRBJ1-1; 8 nucleotides match TRBD1. The CDR3 length is 17 residues. The V gene end was trimmed by 3 bases and the J gene end by 1 base; junction bases not matched to a gene: 10. Germline lookup yields CDR1 LNHDA and CDR2 SQIVND (reference sequence). The CDR3 DNA follows: TGTGCCAGTAGTATTCATTGGGGGACAGGACCGAACACTGAAGCTTTCTTT. This gives the protein CASSIHWGTGPNTEAFF.

The genes are TRBV2 and TRBJ2-5; possibly TRBD2 for D (6 bases). Trimming cost V 4 bases and J 5 bases, with 17 bases left between them. There are 15 residues in the CDR3. CDR1 is SNHLY, CDR2 FYNNEI, per germline. The chain's CDR3 is CASSASVSSGETQYF. In nucleotides, the CDR3 is TGTGCCAGCAGTGCTAGCGTCTCATCTGGGGAGACCCAGTACTTC. Complete variable domain (other parts from reference TRBV2 and TRBJ2-5): EPEVTQTPSHQVTQMGQEVILRCVPISNHLYFYWYRQILGQKVEFLVSFYNNEISEKSEIFDDQFSVERPDGSNFTLKIRSTKLEDSAMYFCASSASVSSGETQYFGPGTRLLVL.

This clone was recorded once. The chain carries TRBV27 and TRBJ2-7; 11 bases align to TRBD1. With 5 bases clipped from V and 3 bases from J, the junction kept 6 bases outside the gene matches. This CDR3 is built from 15 residues. Germline CDR1 reads MNHEY; CDR2 reads SMNVEV (reference sequence). DNA for the CDR3: TGTGCCAGCAGTCTAGGACAGGGGGCGTTCTACGAGCAGTACTTC. This encodes CASSLGQGAFYEQYF.

The rearrangement links TRBV9 to TRBJ2-1; TRBD2 might be the D (7 bases). Trimming pared 0 bases from V and 6 bases from J, leaving 13 bases between. This CDR3 contains 15 residues. From germline, CDR1 is SGDLS and CDR2 YYNGEE. CDR3 nucleotide sequence: TGTGCCAGCAGCGTAGTCGGGGGGCGCGCCAATGAGCAGTTCTTC. It encodes CASSVVGGRANEQFF.

The rearrangement links TRBV6-5 to TRBJ2-7, with D perhaps TRBD1 (7 bases). The CDR3 consists of 13 residues. The V gene lost 5 bases and the J gene lost 5 bases, with 13 bases spanning the gap. The germline V gene encodes CDR1 MNHEY and CDR2 SVGAGI. Here the CDR3 DNA reads TGTGCCAGCAGTCCTAGCGACAGGGACGAGCAGTACTTC. Translated, it gives CASSPSDRDEQYF.

V is TRBV24-1 and J is TRBJ2-2; D is undetermined. Germline loops: CDR1 KGHDR, CDR2 SFDVKD. This CDR3 is built from 11 residues. Trimming shortened V by 3 bases and J by 7 bases, and 2 bases separated the two germline ends. Here the CDR3 reads CATSDRGELFF. The CDR3 bases are TGTGCCACCAGTGATCGCGGGGAGCTGTTTTTT.

The chain couples TRBV7-2 to TRBJ2-3, with D possibly TRBD2 on 6 matching bases. The CDR3 consists of 14 residues. The germline gives CDR1 SGHTA, CDR2 FQGNSA. V was shortened by 4 bases and J by 2 bases, with 10 bases between the two germline ends. The CDR3 region is CASSSGVHTDTQYF. In DNA form, the CDR3 reads TGTGCCAGCAGCTCGGGGGTTCACACAGATACGCAGTATTTT.

The gene calls are TRBV2 and TRBJ2-5; a weak D match, TRBD1 (5 bases). CDR1 SNHLY and CDR2 FYNNEI come from the germline V gene. Trimming removed 8 bases at V and 5 bases at J, with 15 bases between. The CDR3 spans 13 residues. Here the CDR3 reads CASVTAAVETQYF. CDR3 nucleotide sequence: TGTGCCAGCGTGACAGCCGCGGTGGAGACCCAGTACTTC.

The V call is TRBV14, the J call TRBJ2-7; 8 nucleotides agree with TRBD2. Looked up from germline, CDR1 is SGHDN and CDR2 is FVKESK. The length of the CDR3 is 14 residues. The ends lost 1 base at V and 4 bases at J; junction bases unmatched: 3. CDR3 bases: TGTGCCAGCAGCCAAGGACTAGCGTCTTACGAGCAGTACTTC. It translates to CASSQGLASYEQYF.

This chain connects TRBV28 to TRBJ1-2; TRBD1 agrees at 8 bases. The trim removed 7 bases at V and 4 bases at J, leaving 5 bases unmatched. The CDR3 is 13 amino acids. The germline gives CDR1 MDHEN, CDR2 SYDVKM. The CDR3 sequence: CASTPRGPYGYTF. CDR3 DNA sequence: TGTGCCAGCACCCCCAGGGGGCCCTATGGCTACACCTTC.

J is TRBJ2-5 and V is TRBV5-4, with 8 bases matching TRBD1. After removal of 4 bases from V and 3 bases from J, the junction contained 11 bases not matched to a gene. This CDR3 spans 16 amino acids. CDR1 and CDR2 (germline): SGHNT, YYREEE (reference sequence). The CDR3 region has the DNA TGTGCCAGCAGCGTCGGACAGGGCATGTTGGAAGAGACCCAGTACTTC. Translation gives CASSVGQGMLEETQYF.

V usage is TRBV24-1 and J usage is TRBJ2-1; D remains unclear. V shed 3 bases and J shed 15 bases, with 14 bases lying between them. Germline-derived CDR1 and CDR2 are KGHDR and SFDVKD. The CDR3 runs to 12 residues. CDR3 loop: CATSDESTLTFF. CDR3 sequence (DNA): TGTGCCACCAGTGATGAGTCTACGTTAACGTTCTTC.

This clone was seen only once. The chain employs TRBV14 and TRBJ2-7; 9 positions match TRBD1. Germline loops: CDR1 SGHDN, CDR2 FVKESK. The CDR3 contains 14 residues. V was clipped by 5 bases and J by 2 bases; unmatched bases: 4. The CDR3 region is CASSSGQGPYEQYF. In DNA form, the CDR3 reads TGTGCCAGCAGCTCGGGACAGGGCCCCTACGAGCAGTACTTC.

The J gene is TRBJ2-7, the V gene TRBV6-5; 9 bases agree with TRBD2. The CDR3 is made up of 15 amino acids. The V segment lost 7 bases and the J segment 3 bases; nucleotides outside the gene matches: 10. Germline CDR1 MNHEY, CDR2 SVGAGI. CDR3 residues: CASTRPGLADYEQYF. The CDR3 DNA sequence: TGTGCCAGCACCCGACCGGGACTAGCAGACTACGAGCAGTACTTC.

The genes are TRBV5-5 and TRBJ2-1, with TRBD2 matching over 10 bases. Trimming cost V 4 bases and J 2 bases; bases outside gene matches: 9. Germline assignment: CDR1 SGHKS and CDR2 YYEKEE (reference sequence). The CDR3 runs to 17 residues. CDR3 loop: CASSPNPGLATYNEQFF. The CDR3 DNA sequence: TGTGCCAGCAGCCCAAATCCGGGACTAGCGACCTACAATGAGCAGTTCTTC.

The chain couples TRBV13 to TRBJ1-1; the D is unclear. The CDR3 spans 12 residues. V lost 0 bases, J lost 7 bases, and 6 bases lay in between. Germline values: CDR1 PRHDT, CDR2 FYEKMQ (reference sequence). CDR3 nucleotides: TGTGCCAGCAGCTTAGGAGCGATTGAAGCTTTCTTT. This translates into CASSLGAIEAFF.

This clone was seen just once. The gene calls are TRBV9 and TRBJ2-2, with a possible D match to TRBD1 (6 bases). The CDR3 consists of 16 residues. Germline V gives CDR1 SGDLS, CDR2 YYNGEE. V was shortened by 3 bases and J by 5 bases, with 17 bases between the two germline ends. CDR3 nucleotide sequence: TGTGCCAGCAGCGAAGAATCAGGGGTGAAGACCGGGGAGCTGTTTTTT. Its translation: CASSEESGVKTGELFF.